The clone carrying this T cell receptor (beta chain) has only a few counts. This specimen belongs to a study of cytomegalovirus exposure and HLA in healthy donors. The PCR used 60 Vbeta and 13 Jbeta primers. TCRdb's copy holds only in-frame clones and misses some; the assay was immunoSEQ multiplex PCR. The sample has approximately 77,000 clones, 72% seen once. The CDR3 is 19 amino acids. Germline V gene data show CDR1 as LGHNA and CDR2 as YSLEER. Trimming took off 0 bases at V and 3 bases at J, with 18 bases between the two ends. The clonotype comes from a man in his 60s in good health and CMV-seropositive. The V call is TRBV4-3, the J call TRBJ2-6, with a weak D call TRBD2 (6 bases). Sequencing input: PBMCs. CDR3 sequence: CASSQESGVAGIGANVLTF. CDR3 coding DNA: TGCGCCAGCAGCCAAGAATCGGGGGTTGCAGGTATTGGGGCCAACGTCCTGACTTTC.